The 31 T cell receptor beta chains below come from one sample, sequenced in a study of blood T cells in healthy people across ages. A second PCR of about 7 to 12 cycles used a sample-barcoded 5' primer and a J-beta primer mix. TCRdb fed the 5' RACE reads into MiXCR, producing one record per CDR3 protein. The table records around 600,000 distinct CDR3 sequences, roughly 48% of them present only once. The specimen sequenced was blood. The receptors shown here come from an elderly man in good health.

The genes are TRBV29-1 and TRBJ2-3; 7 bases fit TRBD2. The CDR3 covers 15 residues. J gave up 5 bases and V 0 bases, and 8 bases lay outside the gene matches. Germline loops: CDR1 SQVTM, CDR2 ANQGSEA. The CDR3 is CSVEDYSGVGDTQYF. The CDR3 DNA reads TGCAGCGTTGAAGATTACAGCGGGGTTGGAGATACGCAGTATTTT.

This clonotype was recorded many times. The chain joins TRBV6-5 to TRBJ2-1; D remains ambiguous. This CDR3 has 13 amino acids. V gave up 2 bases and J gave up 5 bases, with 7 bases separating them. Germline CDR1 is MNHEY and CDR2 is SVGAGI. CDR3 loop: CASSYPGDNEQFF. The DNA for the CDR3 is TGTGCCAGCAGTTACCCTGGAGACAATGAGCAGTTCTTC.

Only one count was recorded for this clonotype. The chain carries TRBV7-2 and TRBJ2-1; the match to TRBD1 covers 9 bases. The CDR3 has 15 amino acids. With V trimmed by 1 base and J by 6 bases, 4 bases remained unmatched. Germline loops: CDR1 SGHTA, CDR2 FQGNSA. The CDR3 coding sequence is TGTGCCAGCAGCTTAGACAGGGGGCGGGTCAATGAGCAGTTCTTC. This sequence encodes CASSLDRGRVNEQFF.

This chain links TRBV27 with TRBJ2-1; 9 bases line up with TRBD2. The J segment lost 6 bases and the V segment lost 8 bases, leaving 17 bases of the junction unmatched. Germline loops: CDR1 MNHEY, CDR2 SMNVEV (reference sequence). The CDR3 covers 17 residues. The chain's CDR3 is CASLPFYGTSSGNEQFF. DNA of the CDR3: TGTGCCAGCCTACCTTTCTACGGGACTAGCTCCGGCAATGAGCAGTTCTTC.

This clonotype was seen more than once but under ten times. CDR3 nucleotide sequence: TGCAGTGCCCTCGTGGGGGCGCGCAATGAGCAGTTCTTC. Encoded protein: CSALVGARNEQFF. The chain couples TRBV20-1 to TRBJ2-1; D is possibly TRBD1 (6 bases). The germline CDR1 and CDR2 sequences are DFQATT and SNEGSKA (reference sequence). The CDR3 sequence is 13 residues long. The germline V and J ends were trimmed by 6 bases and 6 bases, with 15 bases remaining between them.

This clonotype was seen more than once but under ten times. V is TRBV5-1 and J is TRBJ2-3; D is uncertain. Germline V lookup: CDR1 SGHRS, CDR2 YFSETQ. This CDR3 spans 15 amino acids. V lost 0 bases and J lost 5, with 13 bases in between. CDR3 region: CASSLGSGSRDTQYF. For the CDR3, the DNA is TGCGCCAGCAGCTTGGGTTCCGGGTCACGAGATACGCAGTATTTT.

The chain couples TRBV20-1 to TRBJ2-7; 11 nucleotides line up with TRBD1. V shed 6 bases and J 3 bases; nucleotides not matched to a gene: 10. The CDR3 totals 15 residues. CDR1 is DFQATT, CDR2 SNEGSKA, per germline (reference sequence). CDR3 DNA: TGCAGTGCCAGTCGCGGGACAGGGGGTAACTACGAGCAGTACTTC. Translated: CSASRGTGGNYEQYF.

The chain joins TRBV3-1 to TRBJ2-7, with a weak D call TRBD1 (6 bases). This CDR3 comprises 17 residues. CDR1 and CDR2 from the germline V gene are LGHDT and YNNKEL (reference sequence). The V end lost 5 bases, the J end lost 9 bases, and 29 bases lay between the germline ends. The CDR3 region is CASSGSPGDGFPGWQYF. The CDR3 DNA follows: TGTGCCAGCAGCGGATCACCAGGGGACGGATTTCCAGGGTGGCAGTACTTC.

This sequence joins TRBV28 and TRBJ2-6; possible D gene TRBD2, 5 bases. The V end was cut by 8 bases, the J end by 0 bases, with 11 bases between. The germline CDR1 and CDR2 sequences are MDHEN and SYDVKM. This CDR3 spans 15 amino acids. The CDR3 region is CASGLTSSGANVLTF. In DNA, the CDR3 is TGTGCCAGCGGACTTACATCCTCTGGGGCCAACGTCCTGACTTTC. The whole variable domain, remainder taken from reference TRBV28 and TRBJ2-6, is DVKVTQSSRYLVKRTGEKVFLECVQDMDHENMFWYRQDPGLGLRLIYFSYDVKMKEKGDIPEGYSVSREKKERFSLILESASTNQTSMYLCASGLTSSGANVLTFGAGSRLTVL.

CDR3 nucleotides: TGCAGTGCTGCTAGCGGGGGGGCTCTCACAGATACGCAGTATTTT. It encodes CSAASGGALTDTQYF. The chain employs TRBV20-1 and TRBJ2-3; 12 bases are shared with TRBD2. Losses at the gene ends were 5 bases for V and 2 bases for J; bases not matched to a gene: 5. The CDR3 totals 15 residues. Germline V gives CDR1 DFQATT, CDR2 SNEGSKA (reference sequence).

V and J are TRBV3-1 and TRBJ2-5; possible D gene TRBD2, 6 bases. The CDR3 sequence is 15 residues long. Per germline, CDR1 LGHDT and CDR2 YNNKEL (reference sequence). Trimming removed 4 bases at V and 2 bases at J, with 14 bases between. The CDR3 DNA is TGTGCCAGCAGCCTCGTGGGACTTGTACAAGAGACCCAGTACTTC. It translates to CASSLVGLVQETQYF.

The chain couples TRBV7-9 to TRBJ1-4; D not resolved. This CDR3 has 15 amino acids. V was trimmed by 5 bases and J by 2 bases, leaving 12 bases between them. Germline V lookup: CDR1 SEHNR, CDR2 FQNEAQ (reference sequence). The CDR3 nucleotides read TGTGCCAGCAGCCGTGACGTCCGCACTAATGAAAAACTGTTTTTT. Amino acid sequence: CASSRDVRTNEKLFF.

This clonotype was recorded a few times. The chain joins TRBV27 to TRBJ2-1; 10 bases are shared with TRBD2. There are 15 residues in the CDR3. CDR1 is MNHEY, CDR2 SMNVEV, per germline (reference sequence). Germline trimming cut 5 bases from V and 8 bases from J; bases unmatched to any gene: 9. The CDR3 DNA reads as TGTGCCAGCAGTCCCCGGCTAGCGGGGGTACATGAGCAGTTCTTC. It translates to CASSPRLAGVHEQFF.

This chain uses TRBV7-2 with TRBJ1-4, with D unresolved. The CDR3 runs 16 residues. Germline V CDR1 and CDR2: SGHTA, FQGNSA. V lost 4 bases and J lost 8, with 20 bases in between. CDR3 in amino acids: CASSSHRGGLLEKLFF. The DNA for the CDR3 is TGTGCCAGCAGCTCCCACCGGGGAGGACTTCTAGAAAAACTGTTTTTT. Full variable domain (outside the CDR3, taken from reference TRBV7-2 and TRBJ1-4): GAGVSQSPSNKVTEKGKDVELRCDPISGHTALYWYRQSLGQGLEFLIYFQGNSAPDKSGLPSDRFSAERTGGSVSTLTIQRTQQEDSAVYLCASSSHRGGLLEKLFFGSGTQLSVL.

This clonotype was observed a few times. The chain couples TRBV20-1 to TRBJ2-5; D is possibly TRBD1 (6 bases). From germline, CDR1 is DFQATT and CDR2 SNEGSKA (reference sequence). Trimming cost V 5 bases and J 7 bases, with 20 bases left between them. There are 14 residues in the CDR3. CDR3 loop: CSADNQQGLRTQYF. CDR3 nucleotides: TGCAGTGCTGATAACCAACAGGGTCTGCGGACCCAGTACTTC.

CDR3 DNA sequence: TGTGCCAGCAGCATTGGACTAGCGGGTCCCTACGAGCAGTACTTC. Protein sequence: CASSIGLAGPYEQYF. V and J are TRBV7-2 and TRBJ2-7; 11 bases match TRBD2. The CDR3 totals 15 residues. From germline, CDR1 is SGHTA and CDR2 FQGNSA. Losses at the gene ends were 5 bases for V and 2 bases for J; bases not matched to a gene: 5.

J is TRBJ1-2 and V is TRBV7-9; a weak D match, TRBD1 (5 bases). V was shortened by 7 bases and J by 4 bases, with 10 bases between the two germline ends. CDR1 is SEHNR and CDR2 is FQNEAQ in the germline V gene (reference sequence). The length of the CDR3 is 12 residues. In DNA, the CDR3 is TGTGCCAGCAACCTGGGGGGCTATGGCTACACCTTC. It specifies CASNLGGYGYTF.

The chain is built from TRBV29-1 and TRBJ2-5; D is ambiguous. Trimming shortened V by 4 bases and J by 5 bases, and 14 bases separated the two germline ends. The CDR3 sequence is 13 residues long. Germline CDR1 is SQVTM and CDR2 is ANQGSEA. Written as DNA, the CDR3 is TGCAGCGTTGGGGCAGGTGGGAAGGAGACCCAGTACTTC. It codes for CSVGAGGKETQYF.

This chain joins TRBV5-1 and TRBJ2-2, with 9 bases that match TRBD1. CDR1 and CDR2 from the germline V gene are SGHRS and YFSETQ. The CDR3 has 15 residues. Germline trimming cut 5 bases from V and 4 bases from J; bases unmatched to any gene: 6. The DNA of the CDR3 is TGCGCCAGCAGTTACGGGACAGGGTTCACCGGGGAGCTGTTTTTT. Its translation: CASSYGTGFTGELFF.

This clonotype was seen repeatedly, ten times or more. V usage is TRBV29-1 and J usage is TRBJ2-7; D tentatively fits TRBD1 or TRBD2 (6 bases each). CDR1 is SQVTM and CDR2 is ANQGSEA in the germline V gene. The CDR3 is made up of 12 amino acids. Trimming pared 8 bases from V and 2 bases from J, leaving 13 bases between. The CDR3, as DNA: TGCAGCATCGGGGGCCAAGCCTACGAGCAGTACTTC. Encoded protein: CSIGGQAYEQYF.

The rearrangement uses TRBV11-1 and TRBJ2-1; D is perhaps TRBD2 (6 bases). The CDR3 consists of 15 residues. CDR1 is SGHAT and CDR2 is FQDESV in the germline V gene (reference sequence). The V gene lost 2 bases and the J gene lost 3 bases, with 11 bases spanning the gap. CDR3 in DNA: TGTGCCAGCAGCTTAAACGGGGGATTCTACAATGAGCAGTTCTTC. Residues: CASSLNGGFYNEQFF.

The chain recombines TRBV25-1 with TRBJ2-7; TRBD2 matches 14 bases. Unmatched junction bases numbered 11, after V lost 6 bases and J lost 4 bases. This CDR3 has 17 amino acids. Germline loops: CDR1 MGHDK, CDR2 SYGVNS. CDR3: CASSGTSGSAVRYEQYF. The CDR3 DNA reads as TGTGCCAGCAGCGGGACTAGCGGGAGCGCCGTGAGATACGAGCAGTACTTC.

This clonotype was observed a handful of times. The chain links TRBV20-1 to TRBJ1-5; D may be TRBD1 (6 bases). The CDR3 totals 14 residues. Germline V gene sequence: CDR1 DFQATT, CDR2 SNEGSKA (reference sequence). Trimming removed 2 bases at V and 4 bases at J, with 12 bases between. The CDR3 sequence: CSARRGQSNQPQHF. CDR3 nucleotides: TGCAGTGCTAGACGAGGACAGTCTAATCAGCCCCAGCATTTT.

The CDR3 sequence is CASSGVRLGSVAEQFF. The CDR3 DNA is TGTGCCAGCAGCGGCGTACGGCTAGGCTCGGTGGCTGAGCAGTTCTTC. The chain recombines TRBV14 with TRBJ2-1; D gene unclear. V lost 5 bases to trimming and J lost 9 bases, with 23 bases between them. The CDR3 sequence is 16 residues long. Germline-derived CDR1 and CDR2 are SGHDN and FVKESK. Full variable domain (outside the CDR3, taken from reference TRBV14 and TRBJ2-1): EAGVTQFPSHSVIEKGQTVTLRCDPISGHDNLYWYRRVMGKEIKFLLHFVKESKQDESGMPNNRFLAERTGGTYSTLKVQPAELEDSGVYFCASSGVRLGSVAEQFFGPGTRLTVL.

The J gene is TRBJ1-6, the V gene TRBV2; D not certain. The CDR3 loop spans 16 amino acids. V was pared by 2 bases and J by 0 bases, with 8 bases between. Per the germline V gene, CDR1 is SNHLY and CDR2 is FYNNEI. CDR3 coding DNA: TGTGCCAGCAGTGAATACTGGCTCTCCTATAATTCACCCCTCCACTTT. Encoded protein: CASSEYWLSYNSPLHF. The variable domain in full, completed from reference TRBV2 and TRBJ1-6, reads EPEVTQTPSHQVTQMGQEVILRCVPISNHLYFYWYRQILGQKVEFLVSFYNNEISEKSEIFDDQFSVERPDGSNFTLKIRSTKLEDSAMYFCASSEYWLSYNSPLHFGNGTRLTVT.

This chain connects TRBV20-1 to TRBJ2-3; TRBD1 agrees at 9 bases. With V trimmed by 4 bases and J by 4 bases, 3 bases remained unmatched. In germline, CDR1 is DFQATT, CDR2 SNEGSKA (reference sequence). The length of the CDR3 is 13 residues. CDR3 in DNA: TGCAGTGCTATACAGGGGGCGGCAGATACGCAGTATTTT. It codes for CSAIQGAADTQYF.

This clonotype was seen a few times. The chain combines TRBV7-3 with TRBJ2-1; a possible D gene is TRBD1 (5 bases). The V gene lost 0 bases and the J gene lost 9 bases, with 12 bases spanning the gap. This CDR3 spans 14 amino acids. Looked up from germline, CDR1 is SGHTA and CDR2 is FQGTGA. The CDR3 DNA follows: TGTGCCAGCAGCTTAACCGGGTTTCAGGGTGAGCAGTTCTTC. It codes for CASSLTGFQGEQFF. Full variable domain (remainder filled in from reference TRBV7-3 and TRBJ2-1): GAGVSQTPSNKVTEKGKYVELRCDPISGHTALYWYRQSLGQGPEFLIYFQGTGAADDSGLPNDRFFAVRPEGSVSTLKIQRTERGDSAVYLCASSLTGFQGEQFFGPGTRLTVL.

The chain links TRBV5-1 to TRBJ2-7; D not resolved. This CDR3 is 14 amino acids long. Germline lookup yields CDR1 SGHRS and CDR2 YFSETQ. Trimming left V 2 bases short and J 7 bases short, with 16 bases between. The chain's CDR3 is CASSFETSRREQYF. CDR3 in DNA: TGCGCCAGCAGCTTTGAGACATCTCGCAGGGAGCAGTACTTC. Together with reference TRBV5-1 and TRBJ2-7, the CDR3 gives the full variable domain: KAGVTQTPRYLIKTRGQQVTLSCSPISGHRSVSWYQQTPGQGLQFLFEYFSETQRNKGNFPGRFSGRQFSNSRSEMNVSTLELGDSALYLCASSFETSRREQYFGPGTRLTVT.

This clonotype was counted only a few times. The rearrangement links TRBV7-9 to TRBJ1-2, with D uncertain. The CDR3 loop spans 16 amino acids. V was shortened by 2 bases and J by 2 bases, with 15 bases between the two germline ends. Germline V gene sequence: CDR1 SEHNR, CDR2 FQNEAQ (reference sequence). DNA for the CDR3: TGTGCCAGCAGCTTAAGTGCTGGGGTTTTAAACTATGGCTACACCTTC. This gives the protein CASSLSAGVLNYGYTF.

The rearrangement joins TRBV20-1 to TRBJ2-7, with D maybe TRBD2 (6 bases). The CDR3 spans 14 residues. In germline, CDR1 is DFQATT, CDR2 SNEGSKA (reference sequence). Trimming removed 1 base from V and 7 bases from J, with 17 bases in between. The CDR3 nucleotides read TGCAGTGCTAGAGGCGGCGGGACCGCGGGGGAGCAGTACTTC. It is translated as CSARGGGTAGEQYF.

The rearrangement joins TRBV20-1 to TRBJ2-3; 12 bases fit TRBD2. Germline assignment: CDR1 DFQATT and CDR2 SNEGSKA (reference sequence). The V gene end was trimmed by 0 bases and the J gene end by 4 bases; junction bases not matched to a gene: 8. There are 17 residues in the CDR3. The CDR3 here is CSARDPFRLAGADTQYF. The DNA for the CDR3 is TGCAGTGCTAGAGATCCCTTCCGACTAGCGGGAGCAGATACGCAGTATTTT.